This T cell receptor beta chain originates from a study of cytomegalovirus exposure and HLA in healthy donors. For the study at large: Among roughly 180 million T cells, an earlier analysis found around 100 million unique TCR beta sequences. Findings of the study overall: For most TCR beta V segments, an earlier analysis put the productive rate at about 87% or about 30% of the time. The authors reported that TCR beta sequences could predict HLA-A and HLA-B alleles. These predictions were accurate for most subjects in the first cohort.

Turning to this clone: Its antigen is as yet unknown.

The PCR contained 60 Vbeta and 13 Jbeta primers. Sequencing was performed with immunoSEQ multiplex PCR; in TCRdb, only in-frame clones are kept and a portion is missing. In the table there are 65,000 or so clones, around three quarters of which are singletons. Germline values: CDR1 SGHTA, CDR2 FQGNSA. The CDR3 spans 14 residues. V trimming: 1 base; J trimming: 1 base; junction bases outside the gene matches: 1. The chain combines TRBV7-2 with TRBJ2-7; 7 nucleotides align to TRBD1. This clonotype was sampled from a middle-aged woman in good health and CMV-seropositive. The source material was PBMCs. The CDR3 coding sequence is TGTGCCAGCAGCTTAGAGGGACAGTCCTACGAGCAGTACTTC. Its protein product is CASSLEGQSYEQYF.